The rows below give T cell receptor beta chains drawn from one sample of a study of cytomegalovirus exposure and HLA in healthy donors. Assay used: immunoSEQ multiplex PCR; TCRdb lists only in-frame clones, some missing. The repertoire holds fewer than 200,000 clones, 60% to 85% seen once, with around 3.5% in the top ten. The sequenced material came from PBMCs. These receptors were taken from a man younger than 40 in good health and CMV-seropositive. CDR3s include the opening cysteine and the closing phenylalanine or tryptophan. A D gene is named only where the DNA matches it firmly. Only some rows state a clone size, as once, few, many or a class for expanded clones.

D gene | clone size | J gene | V gene | CDR3 protein | CDR3 DNA
TRBD1 | NA | TRBJ1-4 | TRBV7-6 | CASSLEGGGEKLFF | TGTGCCAGCAGCTTAGAAGGGGGCGGTGAAAAACTGTTTTTT
TRBD2 | NA | TRBJ2-3 | TRBV27 | CATSPGTSGGADTQYF | TGTGCCACCTCCCCGGGGACTAGCGGGGGGGCAGATACGCAGTATTTT
NA | few | TRBJ2-7 | TRBV30 | CAWSQDSPSSYEQYF | TGTGCCTGGAGCCAGGACAGTCCCAGCTCCTACGAGCAGTACTTC
TRBD1 | NA | TRBJ1-5 | TRBV30 | CAWSGGQGGQPQHF | TGTGCCTGGAGTGGGGGACAGGGAGGTCAGCCCCAGCATTTT
TRBD1 | NA | TRBJ1-4 | TRBV27 | CASRRQGAREKLFF | TGTGCCAGCAGGAGACAGGGGGCGCGCGAAAAACTGTTTTTT
TRBD1 | NA | TRBJ1-2 | TRBV7-9 | CASRTGGDYGYTF | TGTGCCAGCAGGACAGGGGGGGACTATGGCTACACCTTC
NA | NA | TRBJ2-7 | TRBV28 | CASGIQGSFYEQYF | TGTGCCAGCGGCATACAGGGATCCTTCTACGAGCAGTACTTC
TRBD1 | NA | TRBJ1-6 | TRBV28 | CASTGTGNSPLHF | TGTGCCAGCACCGGGACAGGAAATTCACCCCTCCACTTT
NA | NA | TRBJ2-7 | TRBV27 | CASSSNRFPSPYEQYF | TGTGCCAGCAGTTCAAACAGGTTCCCCTCCCCCTACGAGCAGTACTTC
NA | NA | TRBJ1-3 | TRBV7-2 | CASSLALSQGNTIYF | TGTGCCAGCAGCTTAGCGCTAAGCCAGGGGAACACCATATATTTT
NA | NA | TRBJ1-5 | TRBV27 | CASSLYRNQPQHF | TGTGCCAGCAGTTTATACAGAAATCAGCCCCAGCATTTT
NA | NA | TRBJ1-5 | TRBV7-9 | CASSPGDNQPQHF | TGTGCCAGCAGCCCGGGGGATAATCAGCCCCAGCATTTT
TRBD1 | NA | TRBJ1-4 | TRBV5-1 | CASSGTGAFREKLFF | TGCGCCAGCAGCGGAACAGGGGCCTTTCGTGAAAAACTGTTTTTT
NA | NA | TRBJ1-2 | TRBV7-9 | CASSLVEGEGYTF | TGTGCCAGCAGCTTAGTTGAGGGGGAAGGCTACACCTTC
TRBD1 | NA | TRBJ1-5 | TRBV5-8 | CASSSEWTGNQPQHF | TGTGCCAGCAGCTCGGAATGGACAGGGAATCAGCCCCAGCATTTT
NA | NA | TRBJ1-2 | TRBV7-2 | CASSYSRGANYGYTF | TGTGCCAGCAGCTATTCCAGGGGCGCTAACTATGGCTACACCTTC
NA | NA | TRBJ1-2 | TRBV7-9 | CASSGTGPQSFWGYTF | TGTGCCAGCAGCGGAACAGGACCCCAGAGTTTCTGGGGCTACACCTTC
NA | NA | TRBJ2-7 | TRBV28 | CASIPFGWRQTYEQYF | TGTGCCAGCATTCCCTTTGGGTGGCGACAGACCTACGAGCAGTACTTC
NA | NA | TRBJ2-1 | TRBV6-1 | CATADNEQFF | TGTGCCACCGCGGACAATGAGCAGTTCTTC
NA | NA | TRBJ1-2 | TRBV2 | CASSPRIRDGYTF | TGTGCCAGCAGCCCGAGAATCAGGGATGGCTACACCTTC
TRBD2 | NA | TRBJ2-3 | TRBV28 | CASSSAGGQDTQYF | TGTGCCAGCAGTTCAGCGGGGGGCCAAGATACGCAGTATTTT
NA | NA | TRBJ2-7 | TRBV5-1 | CANAGPGQLYEQYF | TGCGCCAACGCTGGGCCCGGTCAGCTCTACGAGCAGTACTTC
TRBD1 | few | TRBJ2-6 | TRBV25-1 | CASSGDRVVAGANVLTF | TGTGCCAGCAGTGGGGACAGGGTTGTAGCAGGGGCCAACGTCCTGACTTTC
NA | few | TRBJ1-5 | TRBV9 | CASSAQNQPQHF | TGTGCCAGCAGCGCACAAAATCAGCCCCAGCATTTT
TRBD2 | NA | TRBJ2-2 | TRBV28 | CASTGWVAGDTNTGELFF | TGTGCCAGCACCGGATGGGTCGCGGGAGATACGAACACCGGGGAGCTGTTTTTT
TRBD1 | NA | TRBJ1-2 | TRBV5-4 | CASSSRQGDPYGYTF | TGTGCCAGCAGCTCCCGACAGGGGGACCCCTATGGCTACACCTTC
TRBD1 | NA | TRBJ1-1 | TRBV5-6 | CASSGGQALRAFF | TGTGCCAGCAGCGGGGGACAGGCCTTGAGGGCTTTCTTT
NA | NA | TRBJ2-3 | TRBV5-1 | CASSFSSSTDTQYF | TGCGCCAGCAGCTTCAGTTCTAGCACAGATACGCAGTATTTT
TRBD1 | NA | TRBJ1-1 | TRBV6-5 | CASSYFGQANTEAFF | TGTGCCAGCAGTTACTTTGGACAGGCGAACACTGAAGCTTTCTTT
TRBD2 | NA | TRBJ2-7 | TRBV2 | CASSGGLAGGYEQYF | TGTGCCAGCAGTGGGGGACTAGCGGGGGGTTACGAGCAGTACTTC
NA | NA | TRBJ2-5 | TRBV13 | CASSLGRETQYF | TGTGCCAGCAGCTTGGGGCGAGAGACCCAGTACTTC
NA | NA | TRBJ2-3 | TRBV5-6 | CASSPAGTDTQYF | TGTGCCAGCAGCCCAGCGGGCACAGATACGCAGTATTTT
TRBD2 | NA | TRBJ2-5 | TRBV11-3 | CASSLSGGDQETQYF | TGTGCCAGCAGCCTTAGCGGGGGGGACCAAGAGACCCAGTACTTC
NA | NA | TRBJ2-3 | TRBV4-1 | CASSQVEGAGDTQYF | TGCGCCAGCAGCCAAGTGGAGGGCGCGGGAGATACGCAGTATTTT
NA | NA | TRBJ1-6 | TRBV7-6 | CASSLGWRQANSPLHF | TGTGCCAGCAGCTTAGGCTGGCGACAAGCAAATTCACCCCTCCACTTT
TRBD1 | NA | TRBJ1-2 | TRBV2 | CASSTRQGVRGYTF | TGTGCCAGCAGTACCAGACAGGGGGTTCGTGGCTACACCTTC
TRBD1 | NA | TRBJ1-2 | TRBV9 | CASSDPRTGGYYGYTF | TGTGCCAGCAGCGACCCTCGGACAGGGGGCTATTATGGCTACACCTTC
NA | NA | TRBJ1-1 | TRBV9 | CASSVARGMGTEAFF | TGTGCCAGCAGCGTAGCGCGGGGCATGGGCACTGAAGCTTTCTTT
TRBD2 | NA | TRBJ2-5 | TRBV11-3 | CASSLGGRAPQETQYF | TGTGCCAGCAGCTTGGGGGGGAGGGCCCCCCAAGAGACCCAGTACTTC
NA | NA | TRBJ2-7 | TRBV5-1 | CASSLEPSLYEQYF | TGCGCCAGCAGCTTGGAGCCTAGCCTTTACGAGCAGTACTTC
TRBD2 | NA | TRBJ2-7 | TRBV14 | CASSQLAGGYEQYF | TGTGCCAGCAGCCAACTAGCGGGGGGTTACGAGCAGTACTTC
NA | NA | TRBJ1-3 | TRBV28 | CASRPPQVAGNTIYF | TGTGCCAGCAGACCCCCACAGGTAGCCGGAAACACCATATATTTT
TRBD1 | NA | TRBJ2-7 | TRBV9 | CASSLDGTGDPYEQYF | TGTGCCAGCAGCCTGGATGGGACAGGGGATCCCTACGAGCAGTACTTC
NA | NA | TRBJ1-2 | TRBV6-5 | CASSYEVNYGYTF | TGTGCCAGCAGTTACGAGGTTAACTATGGCTACACCTTC
NA | NA | TRBJ1-4 | TRBV7-2 | CASSHSRDTATLFF | TGTGCCAGCAGCCATTCCCGGGACACCGCCACACTGTTTTTT
NA | NA | TRBJ2-7 | TRBV5-5 | CASSFIHTPYEQYF | TGTGCCAGCAGCTTTATCCACACCCCGTACGAGCAGTACTTC
NA | once | TRBJ1-3 | TRBV6-5 | CASSYSRTFGNTIYF | TGTGCCAGCAGTTACTCGAGGACATTCGGAAACACCATATATTTT
TRBD1 | NA | TRBJ2-2 | TRBV9 | CASSGTAANTGELFF | TGTGCCAGCTCCGGGACAGCCGCGAACACCGGGGAGCTGTTTTTT
NA | NA | TRBJ2-3 | TRBV19 | CASRRIDYTDTQYF | TGTGCCAGTAGACGAATCGACTACACAGATACGCAGTATTTT
NA | NA | TRBJ1-5 | TRBV6-1 | CASSTGGRDQPQHF | TGTGCCAGCTCTACGGGGGGCCGAGATCAGCCCCAGCATTTT
NA | NA | TRBJ2-2 | TRBV29-1 | CSVEDPQGGELFF | TGCAGCGTTGAAGATCCCCAGGGCGGGGAGCTGTTTTTT
TRBD1 | NA | TRBJ1-6 | TRBV5-1 | CASSLQGSSYNSPLHF | TGCGCCAGCAGCTTACAGGGGAGCTCCTATAATTCACCCCTCCACTTT